Reported below is one T cell receptor beta chain. Antigen unknown. This specimen belongs to a study of T cells in Graves' hyperthyroidism and ophthalmopathy. Study context: Peripheral blood samples were taken at initial diagnosis, prior to any treatment. The study, taken as a whole, reports: Ophthalmopathy onset followed model prediction by a median roughly 6.5 months. Most thyroid clonotypes that were expanded above 0.001 also turned up in blood.

Regions amplified from RNA transcripts were the TCR beta CDR3 regions. RT-PCR in the first round (using the HTBI primer set) targeted the TCR CDR3. Using its own MiXCR run on the multiplex PCR reads, TCRdb lists one record per CDR3 protein. Of 600,000 to 850,000 distinct CDR3 sequences listed, about 19% were seen once; the top ten hold approximately 15%. Patients aged 18 to 65 had newly diagnosed hyperthyroidism lasting under 2 months. The CDR3 sequence is 15 residues long. V lost 0 bases and J 1 base, leaving 11 bases between the germline ends. Germline V gene sequence: CDR1 GTSNPN, CDR2 SVGIG (reference sequence).

The sequenced sample consisted of blood. This clonotype was sampled from a woman aged 45-65 years with Graves' hyperthyroidism that later progressed to Graves' ophthalmopathy. This rearrangement joins TRBV30 to TRBJ2-3; a weak D match, TRBD2 (5 bases). The CDR3 DNA reads TGTGCCTGGAGTGTACCGCCGCGGGGCACAGATACGCAGTATTTT. This encodes CAWSVPPRGTDTQYF.